This T cell receptor (beta chain) was profiled in a study of T cells after yellow fever vaccination. Notes on the study in general: Most clones from primary vaccination were detected again post-booster (approximately 96% CD4, more than 85% CD8). Although most clonotypes did not, a small share appeared in both CD4 and CD8 compartments. It was the secondary response that reached its peak faster, day 5 versus 15, but it was weaker.

For this clonotype: Its antigen is still unknown.

MiXCR, applied by TCRdb to the 5' RACE reads, yields one record per CDR3 protein. This sample has 450,000 to 550,000 distinct CDR3 sequences, with 21% found just once. Germline values: CDR1 SQVTM, CDR2 ANQGSEA. Trimming left V 3 bases short and J 0 bases short, with 10 bases between. The CDR3 runs 14 residues. The specimen was PBMCs, collected about 20 days after the first yellow fever vaccination. The clonotype comes from a man aged 18 to 29 who received the YFV17D yellow fever vaccine. The V call is TRBV29-1, the J call TRBJ2-3; TRBD2 might be the D (6 bases). CDR3 coding DNA: TGCAGCGTTGAGGGGGGAACTAGCACAGATACGCAGTATTTT. Amino acids: CSVEGGTSTDTQYF.